These T cell receptor beta chains were read from a single sample in a study of blood T cell repertoires in COVID-19. The assay was immunoSEQ multiplex PCR, and TCRdb's table has in-frame clones only and misses some. This sample has about 230,000 clones, with 85% to 90% found just once. The sample taken for sequencing was peripheral blood. The receptor source for this set is a man younger than 40 with COVID-19, enrolled during active disease. Each CDR3 is given with its conserved first and last residue. The order of the fields is V gene, J gene, D gene, clone size, CDR3 DNA, CDR3 protein. The D gene is left open where the match is weak. Clone size is not always given. Where it is, it says once, few, many or a class for expanded clones.

V: TRBV28; J: TRBJ1-3; D: TRBD1; size: NA; DNA: TGTGCCAGCAGTTTAGGTGGGACAGCCTCTGGAAACACCATATATTTT; CDR3: CASSLGGTASGNTIYF
V: TRBV27; J: TRBJ2-3; D: TRBD1; size: NA; DNA: TGTGCCAGCAGCCGCAAAGGGATTCCTCAGGGGGTTCTAAACACAGATACGCAGTATTTT; CDR3: CASSRKGIPQGVLNTDTQYF
V: TRBV6-5; J: TRBJ2-7; D: NA; size: NA; DNA: TGTGCCAGCAGTATCTTCACAGGGTACGAGCAGTACTTC; CDR3: CASSIFTGYEQYF
V: TRBV4-1; J: TRBJ1-2; D: TRBD1; size: NA; DNA: TGCGCCAGCAGCCAAGGACAGGGGGCGGACTATGGCTACACCTTC; CDR3: CASSQGQGADYGYTF
V: TRBV13; J: TRBJ2-7; D: TRBD2; size: NA; DNA: TGTGCCAGCAGCTTAATTACTAGCGGGAGAGGCTACGAGCAGTACTTC; CDR3: CASSLITSGRGYEQYF
V: TRBV7-2; J: TRBJ1-5; D: TRBD1; size: NA; DNA: TGTGCCAGCAGCTTAGTAACAGGGGATCAGCCCCAGCATTTT; CDR3: CASSLVTGDQPQHF
V: TRBV11-2; J: TRBJ2-1; D: TRBD2; size: NA; DNA: TGTGCCAGCAGCACCTACCTAGGGCTAGCGGGAGGGAGGGATGAGCAGTTCTTC; CDR3: CASSTYLGLAGGRDEQFF
V: TRBV19; J: TRBJ2-1; D: NA; size: NA; DNA: TGTGCCAGTAGGGACAGCTATCTCTACAATGAGCAGTTCTTC; CDR3: CASRDSYLYNEQFF
V: TRBV5-5; J: TRBJ2-3; D: NA; size: NA; DNA: TGTGCCAGCAGCTTGGGGGGCGGCACAGATACGCAGTATTTT; CDR3: CASSLGGGTDTQYF
V: TRBV18; J: TRBJ2-1; D: NA; size: NA; DNA: TGTGCCAGCTCACCGATCCGGGACACCTACAATGAGCAGTTCTTC; CDR3: CASSPIRDTYNEQFF
V: TRBV28; J: TRBJ2-7; D: TRBD1; size: NA; DNA: TGTGCCAGCACCGTCCCGGGACAGGGAAGCTCCTACGAGCAGTACTTC; CDR3: CASTVPGQGSSYEQYF
V: TRBV3-1/TRBV3-2; J: TRBJ2-7; D: TRBD1; size: once; DNA: TGTGCCAGCGGAAGTGGGACAGCGCTCTCCTACGAGCAGTACTTC; CDR3: CASGSGTALSYEQYF
V: TRBV7-9; J: TRBJ2-7; D: TRBD2; size: NA; DNA: TGTGCCAGCAGCTTACTCGGACTAGCGGGGAACTACGAGCAGTACTTC; CDR3: CASSLLGLAGNYEQYF
V: TRBV27; J: TRBJ2-5; D: TRBD1; size: NA; DNA: TGTGCCAGCAGTACCCGCGACAGGGGCCAAGAGACCCAGTACTTC; CDR3: CASSTRDRGQETQYF
V: TRBV27; J: TRBJ1-5; D: NA; size: NA; DNA: TGTGCCAGCAGTTACCAGAACAATCAGCCCCAGCATTTT; CDR3: CASSYQNNQPQHF
V: TRBV19; J: TRBJ1-1; D: TRBD1; size: NA; DNA: TGTGCCAGTAAAGACAGGGTGATAACTGAAGCTTTCTTT; CDR3: CASKDRVITEAFF
V: TRBV6-1; J: TRBJ2-2; D: TRBD2; size: NA; DNA: TGTGCCAGCAGTGAACGGACTAGAGATCGCGGGGAGCTGTTTTTT; CDR3: CASSERTRDRGELFF
V: TRBV19; J: TRBJ1-4; D: NA; size: NA; DNA: TGTGCCAGTAGTATAGAAGGGGGAAAACTGTTTTTT; CDR3: CASSIEGGKLFF
V: TRBV5-1; J: TRBJ1-3; D: NA; size: NA; DNA: TGCGCCAGCAGCCAGGCACAGGGACCAGGCGACACCATATATTTT; CDR3: CASSQAQGPGDTIYF
V: TRBV2; J: TRBJ2-2; D: NA; size: NA; DNA: TGTGCCAGCAGTGTGGAGGACCTCTCGAACACCGGGGAGCTGTTTTTT; CDR3: CASSVEDLSNTGELFF
V: TRBV19; J: TRBJ1-2; D: TRBD1; size: NA; DNA: TGTGCCAGTAGTATAGTGAACCCCGTGACAGGGTTCTTCTATGGCTACACCTTC; CDR3: CASSIVNPVTGFFYGYTF
V: TRBV4-3; J: TRBJ2-1; D: TRBD2; size: NA; DNA: TGCGCCAGCAGCCGCCTCTATTCAGCGGGGGCTACCTACAATGAGCAGTTCTTC; CDR3: CASSRLYSAGATYNEQFF
V: TRBV18; J: TRBJ2-6; D: NA; size: once; DNA: TGTGCCAGCTCACCACGAGGGACTGGGGCCAACGTCCTGACTTTC; CDR3: CASSPRGTGANVLTF
V: TRBV4-3; J: TRBJ1-2; D: NA; size: NA; DNA: TGCGCCAGCAGCCAAGAAAGGTGGACTCTCATCGGCTACACCTTC; CDR3: CASSQERWTLIGYTF
V: TRBV18; J: TRBJ2-7; D: NA; size: NA; DNA: TGTGCCAGCTCACCACAACCCAGTGGCGAGCAGTACTTC; CDR3: CASSPQPSGEQYF
V: TRBV5-8; J: TRBJ1-2; D: NA; size: NA; DNA: TGTGCCAGCAGGGCGGGAGACCGGACCTATGGCTACACCTTC; CDR3: CASRAGDRTYGYTF
V: TRBV19; J: TRBJ2-7; D: NA; size: NA; DNA: TGTGCCAGTAGTAGCGCGGGGGCTTACGAGCAGTACTTC; CDR3: CASSSAGAYEQYF
V: TRBV5-1; J: TRBJ2-7; D: TRBD2; size: NA; DNA: TGCGCCAGCAGCTGGGGGACTAGCGGGAGCTACGAGCAGTACTTC; CDR3: CASSWGTSGSYEQYF
V: TRBV28; J: TRBJ2-2; D: TRBD1; size: NA; DNA: TGTGCCAGCAGTTTGTTCAGGACAGGCGCCGGGGAGCTGTTTTTT; CDR3: CASSLFRTGAGELFF
V: TRBV7-9; J: TRBJ2-1; D: TRBD2; size: NA; DNA: TGTGCCAGCAGGACTAGCCCTGGCTATGAGCAGTTCTTC; CDR3: CASRTSPGYEQFF
V: TRBV28; J: TRBJ1-4; D: NA; size: once; DNA: TGTGCCAGCACCATCGGAGGGGCCGATAATGAAAAACTGTTTTTT; CDR3: CASTIGGADNEKLFF
V: TRBV28; J: TRBJ2-7; D: TRBD1; size: NA; DNA: TGTGCCAGCAATCCCCCGGGACAGTCGTACTACGAGCAGTACTTC; CDR3: CASNPPGQSYYEQYF